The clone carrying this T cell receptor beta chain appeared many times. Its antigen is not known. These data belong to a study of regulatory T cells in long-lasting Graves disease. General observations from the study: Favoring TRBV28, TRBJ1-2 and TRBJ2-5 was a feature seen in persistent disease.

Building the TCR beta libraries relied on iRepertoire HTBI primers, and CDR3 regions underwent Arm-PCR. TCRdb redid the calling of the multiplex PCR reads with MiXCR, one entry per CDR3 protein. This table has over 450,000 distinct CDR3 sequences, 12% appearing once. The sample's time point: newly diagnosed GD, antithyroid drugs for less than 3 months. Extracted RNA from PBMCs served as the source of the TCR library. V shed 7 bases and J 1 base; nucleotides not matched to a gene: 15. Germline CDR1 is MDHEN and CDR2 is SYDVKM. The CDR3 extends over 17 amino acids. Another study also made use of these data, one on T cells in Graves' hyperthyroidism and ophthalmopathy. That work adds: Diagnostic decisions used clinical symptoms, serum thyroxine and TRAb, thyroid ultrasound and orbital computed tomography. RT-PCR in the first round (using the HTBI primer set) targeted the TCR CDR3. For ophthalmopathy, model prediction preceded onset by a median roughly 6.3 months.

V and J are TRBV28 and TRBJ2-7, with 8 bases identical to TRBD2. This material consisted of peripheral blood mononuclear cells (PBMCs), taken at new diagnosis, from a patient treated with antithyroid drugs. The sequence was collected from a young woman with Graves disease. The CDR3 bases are TGTGCCAGCACGAGACTGGATTTAGCGGGGCCTTCCTACGAGCAGTACTTC. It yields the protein CASTRLDLAGPSYEQYF. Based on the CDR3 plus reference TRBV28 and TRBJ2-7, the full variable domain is DVKVTQSSRYLVKRTGEKVFLECVQDMDHENMFWYRQDPGLGLRLIYFSYDVKMKEKGDIPEGYSVSREKKERFSLILESASTNQTSMYLCASTRLDLAGPSYEQYFGPGTRLTVT.